The clone carrying this T cell receptor beta chain was picked up many times. Antigen unknown. The sample originates from a study of T cell repertoires in cytomegalovirus infection. The CDR3 consists of 16 residues. Per germline, CDR1 SGHTA and CDR2 FQGNSA. J lost 3 bases, V lost 5 bases, and 4 bases had no gene match. Via MiXCR, TCRdb re-called the reads, giving one row per CDR3 protein. The sample yields roughly 78,000 distinct CDR3 sequences, 35% to 45% seen once. General study points: Within the response measured ex vivo, HLA-C-restricted CMV-specific TCR beta clonotypes were dominant.

The receptor comes from a human donor in good health (CMV status not recorded). Some clones in this sample may be carry-over from other donors' samples. The sample was CD8+ T cells from cultured PBMCs, taken from culture after CMV antigen stimulation. The rearrangement links TRBV7-2 to TRBJ2-1; 13 bases are shared with TRBD2. CDR3 loop: CASSPRLAGGYNEQFF. The CDR3 DNA is TGTGCCAGCAGCCCCAGACTAGCGGGGGGCTACAATGAGCAGTTCTTC.